This is a list of T cell receptor beta chains from one sample in a study of control samples from healthy donors and cancer patients. Clones were sequenced by immunoSEQ multiplex PCR, and TCRdb holds only the in-frame ones, with some missing. The profile shows under 75,000 clones, approximately 85% of them singletons. Material for sequencing was blood. These receptors were taken from a man aged 40-49 years in good health. Both conserved end residues are part of each CDR3. D genes are given only for firm matches. Size is stated for part of the rows, as once, few or many counts, or as a class when the clone is expanded.

TRBJ2-1 | . | TRBV3-1/TRBV3-2 | few | TGTGCCAGCAGCCAAGAGTGGGGGAGGAGTGTCGGGGTTGAGCAGTTCTTC | CASSQEWGRSVGVEQFF
TRBJ1-2 | . | TRBV5-1 | . | TGCGCCAGCAGCTCCAGCTTGTCATATGGCTACACCTTC | CASSSSLSYGYTF
TRBJ2-7 | . | TRBV6-2/TRBV6-3 | medium-sized | TGTGCCAGCAGTTACTCAGAGGCCTACGAGCAGTACTTC | CASSYSEAYEQYF
TRBJ1-4 | . | TRBV18 | . | TGTGCCAGCTCACCGTCTCCAGGGAAAATCCAGCCAACTAATGAAAAACTGTTTTTT | CASSPSPGKIQPTNEKLFF
TRBJ1-2 | . | TRBV6-2/TRBV6-3 | once | TGTGCCAGCAGTCCAGGTGTCTATGGCTACACCTTC | CASSPGVYGYTF
TRBJ1-3 | . | TRBV7-3 | . | TGTGCCAGCAGCTTAACGGCAGGGTCTGGAAACACCATATATTTT | CASSLTAGSGNTIYF
TRBJ1-1 | . | TRBV29-1 | few | TGCAGCGTTGACGGACCCGGGAACACTGAAGCTTTCTTT | CSVDGPGNTEAFF
TRBJ1-4 | . | TRBV6-1 | . | TGTGCCAGCAGTGAAGGAACGAGCCCTAATGAAAAACTGTTTTTT | CASSEGTSPNEKLFF
TRBJ1-6 | . | TRBV30 | . | TGTGCCTGGAGTGTAGAAGCGAGGTTTAATTCACCCCTCCACTTT | CAWSVEARFNSPLHF
TRBJ2-7 | TRBD1 | TRBV4-1 | once | TGCGCCAGCAGCCTGGGACAGTTCTACGAGCAGTACTTC | CASSLGQFYEQYF
TRBJ1-1 | . | TRBV6-5 | . | TGTGCCAGCAGTTACTTGTGGGGCGGGAGTGAAGCTTTCTTT | CASSYLWGGSEAFF
TRBJ1-1 | TRBD1 | TRBV7-2 | . | TGTGCCAGCAGCTTTCCGGGACAGGTGAACACTGAAGCTTTCTTT | CASSFPGQVNTEAFF
TRBJ2-3 | TRBD2 | TRBV5-1 | . | TGCGCCAGCAGCTCGGGACTAGCAACAGATACGCAGTATTTT | CASSSGLATDTQYF
TRBJ2-3 | . | TRBV29-1 | . | TGCAGCGTTGAAGGGTTAGGGAGTGGGGTCACAGATACGCAGTATTTT | CSVEGLGSGVTDTQYF
TRBJ2-5 | TRBD2 | TRBV6-2/TRBV6-3 | . | TGTGCCAGCAGTCCACTTTCTAGCGGACAAGAGACCCAGTACTTC | CASSPLSSGQETQYF